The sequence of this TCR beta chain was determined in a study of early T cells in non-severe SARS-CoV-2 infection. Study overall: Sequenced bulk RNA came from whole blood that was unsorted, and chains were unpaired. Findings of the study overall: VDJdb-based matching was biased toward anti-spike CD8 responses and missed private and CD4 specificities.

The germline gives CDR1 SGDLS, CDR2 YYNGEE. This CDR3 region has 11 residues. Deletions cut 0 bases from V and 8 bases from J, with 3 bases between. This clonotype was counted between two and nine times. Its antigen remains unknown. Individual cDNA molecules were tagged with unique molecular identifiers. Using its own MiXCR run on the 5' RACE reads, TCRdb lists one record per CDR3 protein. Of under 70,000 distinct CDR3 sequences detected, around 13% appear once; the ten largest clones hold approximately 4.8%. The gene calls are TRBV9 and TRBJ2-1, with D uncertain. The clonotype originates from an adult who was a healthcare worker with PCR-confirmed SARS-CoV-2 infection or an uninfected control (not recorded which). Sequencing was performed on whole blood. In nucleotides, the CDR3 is TGTGCCAGCAGCGTAGGGTATGAGCAGTTCTTC. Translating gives CASSVGYEQFF. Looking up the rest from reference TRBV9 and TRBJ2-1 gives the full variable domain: DSGVTQTPKHLITATGQRVTLRCSPRSGDLSVYWYQQSLDQGLQFLIQYYNGEERAKGNILERFSAQQFPDLHSELNLSSLELGDSALYFCASSVGYEQFFGPGTRLTVL.